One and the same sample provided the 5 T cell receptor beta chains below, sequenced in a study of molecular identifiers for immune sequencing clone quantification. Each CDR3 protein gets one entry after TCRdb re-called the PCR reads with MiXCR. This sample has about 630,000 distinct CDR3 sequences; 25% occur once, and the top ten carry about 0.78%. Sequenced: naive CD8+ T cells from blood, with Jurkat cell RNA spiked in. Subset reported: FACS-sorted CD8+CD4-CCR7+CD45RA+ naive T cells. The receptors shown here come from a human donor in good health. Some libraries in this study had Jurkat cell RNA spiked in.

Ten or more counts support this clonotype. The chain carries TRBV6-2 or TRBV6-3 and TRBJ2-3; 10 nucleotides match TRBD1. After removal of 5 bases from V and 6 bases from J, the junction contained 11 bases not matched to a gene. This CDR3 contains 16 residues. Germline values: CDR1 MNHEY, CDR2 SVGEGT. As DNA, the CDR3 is TGTGCCAGCAGTCCATGGGACAGGGGATCCGAGGATACGCAGTATTTT. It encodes CASSPWDRGSEDTQYF.

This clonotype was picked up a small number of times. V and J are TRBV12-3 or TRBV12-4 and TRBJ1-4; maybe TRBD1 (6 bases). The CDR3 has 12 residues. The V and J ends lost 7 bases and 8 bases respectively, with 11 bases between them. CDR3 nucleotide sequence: TGTGCCAGCACCAGGGGAGACGAAAAACTGTTTTTT. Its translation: CASTRGDEKLFF.

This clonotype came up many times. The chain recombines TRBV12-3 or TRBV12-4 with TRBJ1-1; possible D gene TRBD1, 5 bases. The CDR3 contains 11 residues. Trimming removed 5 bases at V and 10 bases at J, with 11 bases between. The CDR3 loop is CASSLGRGAFF. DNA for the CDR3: TGTGCCAGCAGTCTTGGGAGGGGAGCTTTCTTT.

The CDR3 DNA sequence: TGCAGCGTTGAGGACGACTGCGAGCAGTACTTC. Its translation is CSVEDDCEQYF. The rearrangement links TRBV29-1 to TRBJ2-7, with unresolved D. Germline CDR1 SQVTM, CDR2 ANQGSEA. This CDR3 spans 11 amino acids. V was clipped by 3 bases and J by 6 bases, with 9 bases between them.

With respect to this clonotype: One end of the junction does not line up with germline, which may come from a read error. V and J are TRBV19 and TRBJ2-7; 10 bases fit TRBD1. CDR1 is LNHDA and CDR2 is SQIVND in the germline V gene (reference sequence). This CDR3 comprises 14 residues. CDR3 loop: CASSIGQGVYEHYF. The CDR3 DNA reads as TGCGCCAGTAGTATCGGACAGGGGGTGTACGAGCATTACTTC.